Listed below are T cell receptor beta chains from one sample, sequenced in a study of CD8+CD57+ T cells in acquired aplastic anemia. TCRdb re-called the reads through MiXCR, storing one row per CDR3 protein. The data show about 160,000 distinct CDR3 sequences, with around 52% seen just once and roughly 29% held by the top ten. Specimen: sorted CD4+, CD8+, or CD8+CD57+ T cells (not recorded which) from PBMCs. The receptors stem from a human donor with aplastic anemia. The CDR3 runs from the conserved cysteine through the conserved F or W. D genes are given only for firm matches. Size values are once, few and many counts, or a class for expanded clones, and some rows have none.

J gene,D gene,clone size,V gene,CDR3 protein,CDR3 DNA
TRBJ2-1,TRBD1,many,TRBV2,CATLPGTGVNEQFF,TGTGCCACCCTTCCCGGGACAGGGGTCAATGAGCAGTTCTTC
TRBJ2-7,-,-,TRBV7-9,CASSRDGIFDEQYF,TGTGCCAGCAGTCGTGACGGGATCTTTGACGAGCAGTACTTC
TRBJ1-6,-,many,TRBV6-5,CASSYSTQNNSPLHF,TGTGCCAGCAGTTACTCGACGCAGAATAATTCACCCCTCCACTTT
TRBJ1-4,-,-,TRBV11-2,CASSPGQITNEKLLF,TGTGCCAGCAGCCCAGGACAAATAACTAATGAAAAACTGCTTTTT
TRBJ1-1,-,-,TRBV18,CASSPLGNEAFF,TGTGCCAGCTCACCACTAGGTAACGAAGCTTTCTTT
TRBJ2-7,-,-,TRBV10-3,CAITDGASSYEQYF,TGTGCCATCACTGACGGAGCGAGCTCCTACGAGCAGTACTTC
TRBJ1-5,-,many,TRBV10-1,CARDSSNQPQHF,TGCGCCAGGGACAGTTCTAATCAGCCCCAGCATTTT
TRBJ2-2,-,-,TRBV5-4,CASGLDQATGELFF,TGTGCCAGCGGCTTGGACCAAGCCACCGGGGAGCTGTTTTTC
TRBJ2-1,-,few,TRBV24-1,CATSDLGQLGGEQFF,TGTGCCACCAGTGATTTAGGGCAGCTCGGAGGTGAGCAGTTCTTC
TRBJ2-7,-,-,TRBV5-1,CASSLQSSSYEQYF,TGCGCCAGCAGCTTACAGAGCAGCTCCTACGAGCAGTACTTC
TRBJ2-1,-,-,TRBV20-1,CSARLRGWNNEQFF,TGCAGTGCTAGATTAAGGGGGTGGAACAATGAGCAGTTCTTC
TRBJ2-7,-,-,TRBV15,CATSRDRVHEQYF,TGTGCCACCAGCAGAGACAGGGTCCACGAGCAGTACTTC
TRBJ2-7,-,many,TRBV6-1,CASVAYEQYF,TGTGCCAGCGTGGCCTACGAGCAGTACTTC
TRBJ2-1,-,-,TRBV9,CASSVGAGSNEQFF,TGTGCCAGCAGCGTAGGAGCGGGTAGCAATGAGCAGTTCTTC
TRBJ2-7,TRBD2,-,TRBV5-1,CASSFGTSGAYEQYF,TGCGCCAGCAGCTTCGGGACTAGCGGTGCCTACGAGCAGTACTTC
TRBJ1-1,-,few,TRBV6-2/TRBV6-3,CASSSADSSRINTEAFF,TGTGCCAGCAGTTCCGCAGACAGTTCCAGGATTAACACTGAAGCTTTCTTT
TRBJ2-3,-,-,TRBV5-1,CASSLDKDTQYF,TGCGCCAGCAGCTTGGACAAAGATACGCAGTATTTT
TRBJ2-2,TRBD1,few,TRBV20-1,CSARAGGNTGELFF,TGCAGTGCTAGGGCAGGGGGGAACACCGGGGAGCTGTTTTTT
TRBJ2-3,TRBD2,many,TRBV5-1,CASSRTSGRMDTQYF,TGCGCCAGCAGCAGGACTAGCGGGAGAATGGATACGCAGTATTTT
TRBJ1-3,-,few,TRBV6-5,CASGLYKEDSGNTIYF,TGTGCCAGCGGACTATACAAGGAAGACTCTGGAAACACCATATATTTT
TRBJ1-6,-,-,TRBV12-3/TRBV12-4,CASSRAGGVNSPLHF,TGTGCCAGCAGTCGGGCCGGGGGGGTTAATTCACCCCTCCACTTT
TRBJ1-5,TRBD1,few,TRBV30,CAWSVGAGGIQPQHF,TGTGCCTGGAGTGTAGGGGCAGGGGGTATTCAGCCCCAGCATTTT